This T cell receptor (beta chain) derives from a study of blood T cell repertoires in COVID-19. Germline V gene lookup returns CDR1 MNHEY and CDR2 SMNVEV (reference sequence). V shed 5 bases and J 3 bases; nucleotides not matched to a gene: 7. This CDR3 is 16 amino acids long. Profiling relied on immunoSEQ multiplex PCR, and the TCRdb table lists in-frame clones only, not all of them. The data contain roughly 260,000 clones, 65% to 90% of them singletons. This clonotype originated in a woman between 70 and 85 years old with acute or convalescent COVID-19. V usage is TRBV27 and J usage is TRBJ2-5, with TRBD2 identical over 12 bases. Sequencing was carried out using peripheral blood. CDR3 DNA: TGTGCCAGCAGTCCAGGACGACTAGCGGGGGAAGAGACCCAGTACTTC. The encoded protein is CASSPGRLAGEETQYF.